This T cell receptor (beta chain) was retrieved from a study of regulatory T cells in long-lasting Graves disease. Arm-PCR of CDR3 regions with iRepertoire HTBI primers generated TCR beta libraries. TCRdb used MiXCR to reprocess the multiplex PCR reads, holding one entry per CDR3 protein. Among about 500,000 distinct CDR3 sequences, 9.5% to 15% were seen once, and the ten largest hold roughly 8.9%. Regarding time point: newly diagnosed GD, antithyroid drugs for less than 3 months. Isolated PBMC RNA provided the starting material for the TCR library. This CDR3 is built from 17 residues. Losses at the gene ends were 1 base for V and 0 bases for J; bases not matched to a gene: 6. Germline V gives CDR1 SGHVS, CDR2 FQNEAQ. This clonotype was seen many times. In addition, the sample was reused for a study of T cells in Graves' hyperthyroidism and ophthalmopathy.

V gene TRBV7-8 combines with J gene TRBJ2-1, with 7 nucleotides matching TRBD1. This sequence was found in a woman under 40 with Graves disease. Sequencing was performed on peripheral blood mononuclear cells (PBMCs), taken at new diagnosis, from a patient treated with antithyroid drugs. CDR3 DNA sequence: TGTGCCAGCAGCTTAGACCCGGGACAGAGCTCCTACAATGAGCAGTTCTTC. Protein product: CASSLDPGQSSYNEQFF.